This TCR beta chain was identified during a study of human T cells and chemical hapten exposure (dated by TCRdb to the early 2020s). Study-level background: For sensitization, 2% DPC in acetone was applied to an approximately 2 cm by approximately 2 cm area of upper inner arm skin. Weekly therapeutic DPC doses were additionally applied to the scalp of patients throughout the roughly 23-week study period. Patch testing was performed on the upper back with Finn chambers containing 0.01% DPC, and the patch tests were scored after 6 days according to International Contact Dermatitis Research Group standards. The libraries were sequenced as a pool, and the TCR yield per sample differed mostly because of small variations in library volumes within the pool. For TCR sequencing, blood came from over 25 alopecia patients at anywhere from one to four time points (pre-sensitization, 2, 6 and 24 weeks). The patient cohort, mostly female, included alopecia areata with under or over 50% scalp involvement, alopecia totalis and alopecia universalis. The study tracked peripheral blood TCR repertoire changes in vivo during primary and secondary sensitization to the hapten diphenylcyclopropenone (DPC) in alopecia patients. Patient blood was sampled pre-sensitization (week 0) and at 2, 6 and about 24 weeks after DPC sensitization.

The library was obtained by RACE. Data came from a NextSeq 500. During library preparation, unique molecular identifiers were attached to individual cDNA molecules so that TCRs could be counted quantitatively and reproducibly. For every blood RNA sample, sequencing covered both the TCR alpha and TCR beta chains. The authors' analysis ran thus. The median number of TCRs per sample was around 100,000, ranging from roughly 20,000 to 700,000. V, J and CDR3 annotation of the TCR reads was performed with the Decombinator software suite. To make PS versus PT1 abundance plots, every sample was subsampled to the same number of TCRs (28,000). TCRs were defined as expanded if absent before sensitization and observed at least eight times at the 2-week time point. The raw public data were reprocessed by TCRdb itself: fastp quality trimming at Q25, MiXCR clonotype calling, in-frame beta chains only. CDR3 protein sequences are deduplicated, and each keeps its most common genes and DNA. TCRdb's processing, not the authors', yielded these V and J calls. Present in this sample are 150,000 to 200,000 distinct CDR3 sequences, about a quarter of which were seen just once. Together, the top ten hold roughly 2.2% of the sample.

The time point label, as the study defines it: patch test 3, about 24 weeks after DPC sensitization. What the treatment or condition label conveys for this sample: therapeutic diphenylcyclopropenone sensitization with weekly scalp DPC. At every patch-test visit, the blood draw took place before the patch test was put on. Patients were considered eligible if aged 18 to 70, diagnosed with alopecia and deemed suitable for DPC therapy, and patients were excluded if pregnant. Total RNA was extracted from unfractionated whole blood collected in Tempus Blood RNA tubes. This clonotype was seen only a few times. Which antigen it targets is not known. No base qualities exist here, and no much larger clone lies one base off it. V loses 5 bases of germline sequence and J loses 1 base, and the interval between the two ends is 11 bases. Taken from the germline V gene (reference sequence), the CDR1 and CDR2 loops are DFQATT and SNEGSKA. Inclusive of the bounding cysteine and phenylalanine, the CDR3 is 13 residues long. The kept DNA is CDR3 alone, 39 bases in frame from the first base.

Overall study results and their limits: After repeated subsampling, changes were observed in the strength of the expansion versus patch-test correlation and in the threshold at which the correlation became significant. No change with DPC sensitization was found in the number of TCRs above 1 in 1000 frequency, and no evidence of global repertoire structure alterations was found. Alopecia, a presumed autoimmune disease, was present in all patients, so the immune response of the patients might differ from that of healthy individuals. Compared with pre-sensitization or healthy control sets, expanded TCRs formed significantly more large CDR3 similarity clusters, which is consistent with antigen-driven responses. Patch test score was positively correlated with the number of PT1 expanded TCRs, with significance at thresholds 8, 16 and 32 but not at 4.

This TCR was recovered from a woman under 30 with alopecia areata. Some clones in this sample may be carry-over from other donors' samples. The sequences come from whole blood, collected in connection with sensitization to the hapten diphenylcyclopropenone (DPC). The chain joins TRBV20-1 to TRBJ1-1, with an unclear D gene assignment. The CDR3 reads CSAEETGNTEAFF. The nucleotide sequence is TGCAGTGCTGAAGAGACGGGGAACACTGAAGCTTTCTTT.